This T cell receptor beta chain was recorded in a study of cytomegalovirus exposure and HLA in healthy donors. Study at large: In an early release, HLA-typed donors contributed 77 million or so unique TCR sequences.

This clone showed up just a few times. Its target is unknown. Vbeta (60) and Jbeta (13) primers were used in the PCR. Produced via immunoSEQ multiplex PCR; TCRdb's table is partial and in-frame only. The table includes more than 95,000 clones, 65% to 75% detected once. Germline V gene data show CDR1 as SQVTM and CDR2 as ANQGSEA. The CDR3 has 13 residues. The V gene end was trimmed by 5 bases and the J gene end by 3 bases; junction bases not matched to a gene: 6. Study-wide points: Excluded: some indistinguishable V segments such as TRBV6-2 and TRBV6-3. According to an earlier analysis, most TCR beta V segments yielded productive rearrangements about 90% or about 30% of the time. Later on, an analysis found that several of the most significant clusters appeared to be linked to common viral pathogens, which included parvovirus B19.

The chain combines TRBV29-1 with TRBJ2-7, with 8 nucleotides matching TRBD1. This receptor was identified in a woman between 45 and 60 years old in good health and CMV-seropositive. The material sequenced was PBMCs. CDR3 residues: CSVSGTGDYEQYF. The CDR3 DNA sequence: TGCAGCGTTTCCGGGACAGGAGACTACGAGCAGTACTTC.